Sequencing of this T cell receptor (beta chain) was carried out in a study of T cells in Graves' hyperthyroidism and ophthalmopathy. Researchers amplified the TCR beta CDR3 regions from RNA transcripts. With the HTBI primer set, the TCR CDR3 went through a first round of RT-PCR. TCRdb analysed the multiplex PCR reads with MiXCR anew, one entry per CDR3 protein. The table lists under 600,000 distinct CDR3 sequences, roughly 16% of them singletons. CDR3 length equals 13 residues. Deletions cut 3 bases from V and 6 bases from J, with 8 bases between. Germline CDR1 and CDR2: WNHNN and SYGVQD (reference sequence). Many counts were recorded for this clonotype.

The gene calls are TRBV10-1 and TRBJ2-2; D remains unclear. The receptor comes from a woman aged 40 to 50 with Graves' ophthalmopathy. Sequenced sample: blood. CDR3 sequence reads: CASSEGDAGELFF. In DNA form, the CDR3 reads TGCGCCAGCAGTGAAGGAGATGCCGGGGAGCTGTTTTTT.